Listed below are T cell receptor beta chains from one sample, sequenced in a study of blood T cell repertoires in COVID-19. Measured with immunoSEQ multiplex PCR; TCRdb has only the in-frame clones, and not every one. The sample yields around 120,000 clones, less than 90% seen once. The sequenced material came from peripheral blood. All receptors derive from an elderly man with acute or convalescent COVID-19. CDR3s include the opening cysteine and the closing phenylalanine or tryptophan. D genes are given only for firm matches. Rows give clone size only sometimes, using once, few, many, or a class for an expanded clone.

d_gene	abundance	j_gene	v_gene	CDR3aa	CDR3nt
TRBD1	few	TRBJ2-1	TRBV7-8	CASSFRTGSYNEQFF	TGTGCCAGCAGCTTCAGGACAGGCTCCTACAATGAGCAGTTCTTC
NA	NA	TRBJ2-5	TRBV3-1/TRBV3-2	CASSHLGFQETQYF	TGTGCCAGCAGCCACCTGGGCTTCCAAGAGACCCAGTACTTC
NA	NA	TRBJ2-3	TRBV6-5	CASKRWRGTDTQYF	TGTGCCAGCAAAAGGTGGCGGGGCACAGATACGCAGTATTTT
TRBD2	once	TRBJ2-1	TRBV9	CASSVEGLDYNEQFF	TGTGCCAGCAGCGTAGAGGGACTAGACTACAATGAGCAGTTCTTC
TRBD1	NA	TRBJ1-2	TRBV7-9	CASSFVTGDNYGYTF	TGTGCCAGCAGCTTTGTTACAGGGGATAACTATGGCTACACCTTC
NA	NA	TRBJ2-3	TRBV10-3	CAISEFEGGGTDTQYF	TGTGCCATCAGTGAGTTCGAAGGAGGAGGAACAGATACGCAGTATTTT
NA	NA	TRBJ1-5	TRBV19	CASSLFRFNQPQHF	TGTGCCAGTAGCCTGTTCAGGTTCAATCAGCCCCAGCATTTT
TRBD1	NA	TRBJ1-4	TRBV9	CASSVAPGQGGEKLFF	TGTGCCAGCAGCGTAGCCCCGGGACAGGGAGGTGAAAAACTGTTTTTT
TRBD2	NA	TRBJ2-1	TRBV7-3	CASSLGPEGTSGGLYNEQFF	TGTGCCAGCAGCTTAGGCCCCGAAGGGACTAGCGGGGGGCTGTACAATGAGCAGTTCTTC
NA	NA	TRBJ2-7	TRBV29-1	CSVEPSTGPGEQYF	TGCAGCGTTGAGCCCTCTACAGGGCCGGGGGAGCAGTACTTC
NA	NA	TRBJ1-2	TRBV6-5	CASSYSPRGHGYTF	TGTGCCAGCAGTTACTCCCCGCGAGGCCATGGCTACACCTTC
NA	NA	TRBJ1-2	TRBV7-6	CASSLDSGSGYTF	TGTGCCAGCAGCTTAGATTCAGGGTCCGGCTACACCTTC
NA	NA	TRBJ2-5	TRBV30	CAWSGMGRKTQYF	TGTGCCTGGAGTGGCATGGGGAGGAAGACCCAGTACTTC
NA	NA	TRBJ1-2	TRBV9	CASSPRESYGYTF	TGTGCCAGCAGCCCACGGGAGTCGTATGGCTACACCTTC
TRBD1	NA	TRBJ1-5	TRBV27	CASSFRGPRGDNQPQHF	TGTGCCAGCAGTTTCCGTGGCCCCAGGGGGGACAATCAGCCCCAGCATTTT
TRBD2	NA	TRBJ2-2	TRBV7-3	CASSLTASGSSGELFF	TGTGCCAGCAGCTTAACGGCCAGCGGGAGCTCCGGGGAGCTGTTTTTT
NA	NA	TRBJ1-3	TRBV19	CASSFLPGKGNTIYF	TGTGCCAGTAGTTTCCTCCCCGGGAAGGGAAACACCATATATTTT
TRBD1	NA	TRBJ1-1	TRBV18	CASSQTGGTEAFF	TGTGCCAGCTCACAGACAGGGGGCACTGAAGCTTTCTTT
NA	NA	TRBJ1-2	TRBV5-1	CASSLRVPIYGYTF	TGCGCCAGCAGCCTCAGGGTCCCTATTTATGGCTACACCTTC
NA	few	TRBJ1-2	TRBV5-1	CASSLAMGINYGYTF	TGCGCCAGCAGCTTGGCTATGGGCATAAACTATGGCTACACCTTC
TRBD1	NA	TRBJ2-7	TRBV6-1	CASSEPGQGFHEQYF	TGTGCCAGCAGTGAGCCGGGACAGGGGTTCCACGAGCAGTACTTC
TRBD1	few	TRBJ2-7	TRBV5-4	CASSPDPDRASYEQYF	TGTGCCAGCAGTCCGGACCCCGACAGGGCCTCCTACGAGCAGTACTTC
TRBD1	NA	TRBJ2-1	TRBV7-9	CASSLPTGIEQFF	TGTGCCAGCAGCTTACCGACAGGGATTGAGCAGTTCTTC
NA	NA	TRBJ1-1	TRBV7-8	CASSLAGPGTEAFF	TGTGCCAGCAGCTTAGCGGGTCCAGGCACTGAAGCTTTCTTT
NA	NA	TRBJ1-6	TRBV4-1	CASSQESQLNSPLHF	TGCGCCAGCAGCCAAGAATCACAACTAAATTCACCCCTCCACTTT
NA	NA	TRBJ2-2	TRBV7-2	CASSLALYTGELFF	TGTGCCAGCAGCTTAGCACTTTACACCGGGGAGCTGTTTTTT
TRBD2	NA	TRBJ2-7	TRBV19	CASSIRTSGVNYEQYF	TGTGCCAGTAGTATACGGACTAGCGGGGTCAATTACGAGCAGTACTTC
NA	NA	TRBJ1-3	TRBV11-2	CASSPAGNSVTIYF	TGTGCCAGCAGCCCCGCCGGGAATTCTGTCACCATATATTTT
TRBD1	NA	TRBJ1-1	TRBV11-2	CASSLEYRGLTEAFF	TGTGCCAGCAGCTTAGAGTACAGGGGGCTGACTGAAGCTTTCTTT
NA	NA	TRBJ2-2	TRBV10-3	CAISGPRGGGGELFF	TGTGCCATCAGTGGGCCAAGGGGAGGAGGCGGGGAGCTGTTTTTT
NA	NA	TRBJ2-3	TRBV10-3	CAISETSSSSTDTQYF	TGTGCCATCAGTGAGACGAGTAGCTCTAGCACAGATACGCAGTATTTT
TRBD1	NA	TRBJ2-3	TRBV18	CASSLSGTGTDTQYF	TGTGCCAGCTCACTATCCGGGACAGGCACAGATACGCAGTATTTT
NA	once	TRBJ1-6	TRBV28	CASSRVDNSPLHF	TGTGCCAGCAGTCGGGTAGACAATTCACCCCTCCACTTT
TRBD2	NA	TRBJ2-3	TRBV28	CASSSSGRGTDTQYF	TGTGCCAGCAGTTCCAGCGGGAGGGGGACAGATACGCAGTATTTT
NA	NA	TRBJ1-5	TRBV28	CASSLSGISNQPQHF	TGTGCCAGCAGTTTGTCAGGGATTAGCAATCAGCCCCAGCATTTT
NA	NA	TRBJ1-2	TRBV29-1	CSVEEASYGYTF	TGCAGCGTTGAAGAGGCCAGCTATGGCTACACCTTC
TRBD2	NA	TRBJ2-3	TRBV6-2/TRBV6-3	CASSWSTSGRPDTQYF	TGTGCCAGCAGTTGGTCCACTAGCGGGAGGCCAGATACGCAGTATTTT
NA	NA	TRBJ2-1	TRBV5-1	CASSLVGGNEQFF	TGCGCCAGCAGCTTGGTTGGCGGTAATGAGCAGTTCTTC
NA	NA	TRBJ2-1	TRBV20-1	CSARGAAKQFF	TGCAGTGCTAGGGGGGCCGCGAAGCAGTTCTTC
NA	NA	TRBJ1-4	TRBV5-5	CASSFFQGATNEKLFF	TGTGCCAGCAGCTTTTTTCAGGGTGCAACTAATGAAAAACTGTTTTTT
NA	NA	TRBJ2-7	TRBV29-1	CSVTSGTYEQYF	TGCAGCGTTACTAGTGGGACCTACGAGCAGTACTTC
NA	NA	TRBJ1-2	TRBV30	CAWNRDYGYTF	TGTGCCTGGAACAGGGACTATGGCTACACCTTC
NA	NA	TRBJ2-3	TRBV6-5	CASRWQGTDTQYF	TGTGCCAGCAGATGGCAGGGGACAGATACGCAGTATTTT
NA	NA	TRBJ1-1	TRBV12-3/TRBV12-4	CASSLRRDTEAFF	TGTGCCAGCAGTTTGAGGCGGGACACTGAAGCTTTCTTT
NA	NA	TRBJ1-4	TRBV12-3/TRBV12-4	CASSPPGRSRVF	TGTGCCAGCAGTCCTCCCGGGAGGTCTAGGGTTTTT
NA	NA	TRBJ1-5	TRBV7-3	CASSLGGDQPQHF	TGTGCCAGCAGCTTAGGGGGCGATCAGCCCCAGCATTTT
NA	NA	TRBJ2-2	TRBV11-3	CASSERSTGTGELFF	TGTGCCAGCAGCGAAAGAAGTACGGGGACCGGGGAGCTGTTTTTT
NA	NA	TRBJ2-7	TRBV28	CASILSGGDSYEQYF	TGTGCCAGCATTTTGAGTGGGGGCGACTCCTACGAGCAGTACTTC
NA	NA	TRBJ2-7	TRBV6-2/TRBV6-3	CASSLQGAGAYEQYF	TGTGCCAGCAGTCTCCAAGGGGCAGGGGCCTACGAGCAGTACTTC
TRBD1	few	TRBJ2-1	TRBV19	CASSNRGSNEQFF	TGTGCCAGTAGTAACAGGGGCTCCAATGAGCAGTTCTTC
TRBD1	NA	TRBJ1-6	TRBV14	CASSDRTGTYSPLHF	TGTGCCAGCAGCGATAGGACAGGGACATATTCACCCCTCCACTTT
TRBD2	NA	TRBJ2-5	TRBV3-1/TRBV3-2	CASSLRTSGRKETQYF	TGTGCCAGCAGCCTCCGGACTAGCGGAAGGAAAGAGACCCAGTACTTC
TRBD2	NA	TRBJ2-2	TRBV4-3	CASSQDPGLAGAPGELFF	TGCGCCAGCAGCCAAGATCCGGGACTAGCGGGAGCCCCCGGGGAGCTGTTTTTT
TRBD1	NA	TRBJ1-1	TRBV18	CASLYSGTGGRNTEAFF	TGTGCCAGCCTTTACTCGGGGACAGGGGGCCGGAACACTGAAGCTTTCTTT
NA	NA	TRBJ1-4	TRBV30	CAWSPGGQGNEKLFF	TGTGCCTGGAGCCCGGGAGGGCAGGGGAATGAAAAACTGTTTTTT
NA	NA	TRBJ1-6	TRBV5-6	CASSLARTAYSPLHF	TGTGCCAGCAGCTTGGCCCGCACAGCTTATTCACCCCTCCACTTT
TRBD1	NA	TRBJ1-1	TRBV4-3	CASSLGQGMMAFF	TGCGCCAGCAGCCTTGGACAGGGGATGATGGCTTTCTTT
NA	NA	TRBJ1-4	TRBV15	CATSRDRSPTEKLFF	TGTGCCACCAGCAGAGATAGGAGCCCTACTGAAAAACTGTTTTTT